This T cell receptor (beta chain) was obtained from a study of control samples from healthy donors and cancer patients. This CDR3 has 16 amino acids. V lost 4 bases, J lost 2 bases, and 16 bases lay in between. CDR1 and CDR2 (germline): SGHNT, YYREEE (reference sequence). Some clones are missing from TCRdb's copy, which holds only in-frame ones; the method was immunoSEQ multiplex PCR. The sample yields 110,000 to 150,000 clones, 90% to 95% seen once. V gene TRBV5-4 combines with J gene TRBJ2-4, with D possibly being TRBD1 or TRBD2 (6 bases each). Material for sequencing was blood. This receptor was identified in a man aged 40-55 years in good health. In DNA, the CDR3 is TGTGCCAGCAGCGCATCGGAGGGGGTACCCAAAAACATTCAGTACTTC. Translation gives CASSASEGVPKNIQYF. The full variable domain, rest sourced from reference TRBV5-4 and TRBJ2-4, is ETGVTQSPTHLIKTRGQQVTLRCSSQSGHNTVSWYQQALGQGPQFIFQYYREEENGRGNFPPRFSGLQFPNYSSELNVNALELDDSALYLCASSASEGVPKNIQYFGAGTRLSVL.